This T cell receptor (beta chain) was sequenced in a study of cytomegalovirus exposure and HLA in healthy donors. PCR amplification relied on 60 Vbeta primers (plus 13 Jbeta primers). Assay used: immunoSEQ multiplex PCR; TCRdb lists only in-frame clones, some missing. The sample records about 130,000 clones, 65% to 80% being singletons. From germline, CDR1 is SNHLY and CDR2 FYNNEI. The CDR3 is 13 amino acids. Between the trimmed V and J ends, which lost 6 bases and 1 base, there was a span of 9 bases. Sequencing was done on a sample of PBMCs. The chain links TRBV2 to TRBJ1-1; unclear D gene. This clonotype originated in a woman aged 40 to 50 in good health and CMV-seronegative. The CDR3 nucleotides read TGTGCCAGCAGCGCGTCCCAGAACACTGAAGCTTTCTTT. Its protein product is CASSASQNTEAFF.